This T cell receptor (beta chain) was recorded in a study of response to subunit inactivated influenza vaccine. Regarding the study as a whole: That few new T cells are recruited by each seasonal influenza vaccination was the authors' suggestion.

Of note for this clonotype: Its antigen is undetermined.

The CDR3 spans 15 residues. With V trimmed by 1 base and J by 4 bases, 6 bases remained unmatched. The germline V gene has CDR1 SGHRS and CDR2 YFSETQ. One entry per CDR3 protein results from TCRdb running MiXCR on the RT-PCR reads. The table includes under 550,000 distinct CDR3 sequences, around 7.7% detected once. This TCR came from a man between 45 and 75 years old who received an inactivated influenza vaccine. The material sequenced was PBMCs from blood, taken about 24 months after vaccination. The rearrangement joins TRBV5-1 to TRBJ2-3; 7 nucleotides line up with TRBD2. In DNA form, the CDR3 reads TGCGCCAGCAGCTTGCTAGCGGCCCAGTCAGATACGCAGTATTTT. It yields the protein CASSLLAAQSDTQYF.